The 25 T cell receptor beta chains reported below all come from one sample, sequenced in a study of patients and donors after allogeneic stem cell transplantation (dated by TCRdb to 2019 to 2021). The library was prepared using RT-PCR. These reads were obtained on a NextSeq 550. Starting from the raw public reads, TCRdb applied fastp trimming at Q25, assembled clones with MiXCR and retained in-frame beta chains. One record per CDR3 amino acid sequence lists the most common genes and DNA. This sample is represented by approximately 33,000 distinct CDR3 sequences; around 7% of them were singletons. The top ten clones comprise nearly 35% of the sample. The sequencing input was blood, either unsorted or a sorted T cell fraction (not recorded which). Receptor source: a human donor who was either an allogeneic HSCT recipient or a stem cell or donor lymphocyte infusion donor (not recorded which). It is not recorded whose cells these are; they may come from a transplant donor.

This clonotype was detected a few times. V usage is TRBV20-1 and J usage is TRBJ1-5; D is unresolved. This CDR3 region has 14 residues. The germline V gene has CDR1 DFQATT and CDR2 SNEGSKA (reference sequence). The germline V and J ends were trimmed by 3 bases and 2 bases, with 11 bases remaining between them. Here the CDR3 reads CSASDTTGNQPQHF. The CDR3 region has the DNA TGCAGTGCTAGTGACACAACTGGCAATCAGCCCCAGCATTTT.

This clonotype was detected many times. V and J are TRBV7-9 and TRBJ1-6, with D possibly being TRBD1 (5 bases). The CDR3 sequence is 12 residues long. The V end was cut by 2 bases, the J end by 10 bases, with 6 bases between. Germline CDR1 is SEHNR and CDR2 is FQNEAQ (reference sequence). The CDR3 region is CASSLTGSPLHF. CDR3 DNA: TGTGCCAGCAGCTTAACAGGCTCACCCCTCCACTTT. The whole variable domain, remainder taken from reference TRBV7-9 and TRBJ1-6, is DTGVSQNPRHKITKRGQNVTFRCDPISEHNRLYWYRQTLGQGPEFLTYFQNEAQLEKSRLLSDRFSAERPKGSFSTLEIQRTEQGDSAMYLCASSLTGSPLHFGNGTRLTVT.

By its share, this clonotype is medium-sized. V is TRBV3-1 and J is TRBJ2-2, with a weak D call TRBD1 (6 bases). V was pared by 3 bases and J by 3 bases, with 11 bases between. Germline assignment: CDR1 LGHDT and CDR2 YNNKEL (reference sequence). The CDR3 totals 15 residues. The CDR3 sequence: CASSHSDRYTGELFF. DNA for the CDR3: TGTGCCAGCAGCCATTCGGACAGATACACCGGGGAGCTGTTTTTT.

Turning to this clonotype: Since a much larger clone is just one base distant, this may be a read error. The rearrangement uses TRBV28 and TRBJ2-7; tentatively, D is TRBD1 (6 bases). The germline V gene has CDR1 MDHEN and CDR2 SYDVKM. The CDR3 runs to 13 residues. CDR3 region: CASNRQDVYKQYF. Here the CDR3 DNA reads TGTGCCAGCAACAGACAGGATGTCTACAAGCAGTACTTC.

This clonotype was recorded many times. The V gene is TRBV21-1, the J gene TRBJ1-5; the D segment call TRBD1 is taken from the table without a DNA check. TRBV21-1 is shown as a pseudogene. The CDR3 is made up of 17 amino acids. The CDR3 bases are TGTGCCAGCAGCCCCGACGGGGGACACTATAGCAATCAGCCCCAGCATTTT. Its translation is CASSPDGGHYSNQPQHF.

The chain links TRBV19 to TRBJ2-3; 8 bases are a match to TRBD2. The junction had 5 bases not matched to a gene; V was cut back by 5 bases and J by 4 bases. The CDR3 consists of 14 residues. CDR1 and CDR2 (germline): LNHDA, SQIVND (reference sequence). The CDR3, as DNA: TGTGCCAGTAGTCAGAGCGGGAGAGCAGATACGCAGTATTTT. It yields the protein CASSQSGRADTQYF. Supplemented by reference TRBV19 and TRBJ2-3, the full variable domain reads DGGITQSPKYLFRKEGQNVTLSCEQNLNHDAMYWYRQDPGQGLRLIYYSQIVNDFQKGDIAEGYSVSREKKESFPLTVTSAQKNPTAFYLCASSQSGRADTQYFGPGTRLTVL.

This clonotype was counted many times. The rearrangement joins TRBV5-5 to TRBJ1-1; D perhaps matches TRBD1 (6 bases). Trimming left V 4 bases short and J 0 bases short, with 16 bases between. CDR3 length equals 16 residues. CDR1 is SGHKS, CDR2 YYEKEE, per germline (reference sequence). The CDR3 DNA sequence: TGTGCCAGCAGCGCAGGGGTACGGAATTTGAACACTGAAGCTTTCTTT. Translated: CASSAGVRNLNTEAFF.

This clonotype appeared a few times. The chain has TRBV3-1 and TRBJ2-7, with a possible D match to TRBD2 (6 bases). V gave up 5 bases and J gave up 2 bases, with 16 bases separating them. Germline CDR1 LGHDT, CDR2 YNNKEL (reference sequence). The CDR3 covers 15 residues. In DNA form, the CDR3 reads TGTGCCAGCAGCGGCGGGGAGTACAGCCCCTACGAGCAGTACTTC. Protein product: CASSGGEYSPYEQYF.

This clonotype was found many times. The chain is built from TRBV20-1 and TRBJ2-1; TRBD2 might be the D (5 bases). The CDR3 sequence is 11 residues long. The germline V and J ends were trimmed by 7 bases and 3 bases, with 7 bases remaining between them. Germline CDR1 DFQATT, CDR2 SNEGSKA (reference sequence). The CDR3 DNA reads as TGCAGTGGCCGGGACTACAATGAGCAGTTCTTC. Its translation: CSGRDYNEQFF.

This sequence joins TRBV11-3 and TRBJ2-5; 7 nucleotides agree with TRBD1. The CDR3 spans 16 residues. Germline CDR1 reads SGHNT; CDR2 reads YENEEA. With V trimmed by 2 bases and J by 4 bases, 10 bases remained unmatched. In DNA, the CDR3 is TGTGCCAGCAGCTTATCCGGGTCAGGGGGAGCAGAGACCCAGTACTTC. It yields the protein CASSLSGSGGAETQYF.

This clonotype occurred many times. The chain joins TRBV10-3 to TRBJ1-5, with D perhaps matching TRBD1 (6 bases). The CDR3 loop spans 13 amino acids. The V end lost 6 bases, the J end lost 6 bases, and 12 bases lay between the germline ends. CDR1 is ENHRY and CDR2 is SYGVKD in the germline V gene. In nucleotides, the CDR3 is TGTGCCATCAGAGGGACACCCTCTCAGCCCCAGCATTTT. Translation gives CAIRGTPSQPQHF.

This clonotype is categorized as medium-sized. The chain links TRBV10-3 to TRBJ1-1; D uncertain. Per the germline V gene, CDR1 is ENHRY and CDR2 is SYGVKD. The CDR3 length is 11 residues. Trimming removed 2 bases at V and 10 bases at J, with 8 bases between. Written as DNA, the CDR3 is TGTGCCATCAGTGAGCTTGAATCAGCTTTCTTT. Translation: CAISELESAFF.

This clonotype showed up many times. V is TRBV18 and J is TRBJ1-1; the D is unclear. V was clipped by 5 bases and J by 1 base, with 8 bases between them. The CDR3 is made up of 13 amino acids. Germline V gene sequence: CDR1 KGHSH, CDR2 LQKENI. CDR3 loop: CASSSGPNTEAFF. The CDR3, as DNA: TGTGCCAGCTCAAGCGGGCCGAACACTGAAGCTTTCTTT.

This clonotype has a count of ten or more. The CDR3 protein is CASRRENDNEQFF. Written as DNA, the CDR3 is TGTGCCAGCAGGCGGGAGAACGACAATGAGCAGTTCTTC. This chain uses TRBV2 with TRBJ2-1; TRBD2 matches at 7 bases. The germline V gene encodes CDR1 SNHLY and CDR2 FYNNEI. V lost 6 bases to trimming and J lost 5 bases; unmatched junction nucleotides: 4. The CDR3 totals 13 residues.

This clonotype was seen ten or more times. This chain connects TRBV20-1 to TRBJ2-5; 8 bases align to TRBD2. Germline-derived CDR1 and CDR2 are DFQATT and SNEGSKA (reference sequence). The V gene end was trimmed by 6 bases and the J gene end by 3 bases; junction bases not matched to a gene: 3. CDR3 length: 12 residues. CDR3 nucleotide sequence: TGCAGTGCAAAACTAGCGGAAGAGACCCAGTACTTC. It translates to CSAKLAEETQYF.

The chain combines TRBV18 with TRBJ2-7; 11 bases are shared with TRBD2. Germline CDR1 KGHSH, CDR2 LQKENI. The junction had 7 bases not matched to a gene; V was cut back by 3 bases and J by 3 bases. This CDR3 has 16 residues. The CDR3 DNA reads TGTGCCAGCTCACCGGGACTAGCGGCACACGTCTACGAGCAGTACTTC. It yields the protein CASSPGLAAHVYEQYF.

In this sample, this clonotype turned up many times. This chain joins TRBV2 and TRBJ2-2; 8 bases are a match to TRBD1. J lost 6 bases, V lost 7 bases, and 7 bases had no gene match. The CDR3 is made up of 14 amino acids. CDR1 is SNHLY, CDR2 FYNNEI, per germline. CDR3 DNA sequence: TGTGCCAGCAACCGGGACAGGTACCCCGGGGAGCTGTTTTTT. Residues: CASNRDRYPGELFF.

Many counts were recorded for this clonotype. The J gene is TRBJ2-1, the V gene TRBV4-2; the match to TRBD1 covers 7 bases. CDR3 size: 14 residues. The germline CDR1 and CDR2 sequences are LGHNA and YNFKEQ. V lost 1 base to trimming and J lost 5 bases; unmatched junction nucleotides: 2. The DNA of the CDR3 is TGTGCCAGCAGCCAAGGACAGGGACACAATGAGCAGTTCTTC. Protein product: CASSQGQGHNEQFF.

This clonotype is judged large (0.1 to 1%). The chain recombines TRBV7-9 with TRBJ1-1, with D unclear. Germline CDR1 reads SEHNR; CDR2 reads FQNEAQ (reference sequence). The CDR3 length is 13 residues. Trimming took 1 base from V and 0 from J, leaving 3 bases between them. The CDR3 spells CASSLDLNTEAFF. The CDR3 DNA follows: TGTGCCAGCAGCTTAGACCTGAACACTGAAGCTTTCTTT.

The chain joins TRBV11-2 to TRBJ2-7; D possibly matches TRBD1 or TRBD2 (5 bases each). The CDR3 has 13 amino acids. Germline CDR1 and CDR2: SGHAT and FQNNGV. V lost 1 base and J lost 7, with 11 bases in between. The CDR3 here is CASSLAQGREQYF. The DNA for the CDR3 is TGTGCCAGCAGCTTAGCCCAGGGACGGGAGCAGTACTTC.

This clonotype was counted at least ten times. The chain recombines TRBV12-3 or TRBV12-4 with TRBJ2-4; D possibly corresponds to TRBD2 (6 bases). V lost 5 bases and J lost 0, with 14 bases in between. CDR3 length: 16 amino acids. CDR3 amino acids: CASSPTGDRAKNIQYF. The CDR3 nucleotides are TGTGCCAGCAGTCCTACGGGGGATCGAGCCAAAAACATTCAGTACTTC.

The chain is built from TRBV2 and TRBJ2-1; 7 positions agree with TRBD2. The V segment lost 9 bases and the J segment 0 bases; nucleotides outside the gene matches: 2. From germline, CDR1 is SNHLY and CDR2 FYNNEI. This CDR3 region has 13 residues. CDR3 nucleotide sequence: TGTGCCAGTAAGCGGGGCTCCTACAATGAGCAGTTCTTC. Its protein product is CASKRGSYNEQFF.

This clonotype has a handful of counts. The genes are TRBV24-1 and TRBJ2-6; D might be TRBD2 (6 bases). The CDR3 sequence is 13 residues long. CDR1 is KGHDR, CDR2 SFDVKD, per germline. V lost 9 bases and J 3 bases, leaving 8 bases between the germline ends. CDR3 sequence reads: CATGGSGANVLTF. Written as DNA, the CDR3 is TGTGCCACCGGGGGGAGTGGGGCCAACGTCCTGACTTTC.

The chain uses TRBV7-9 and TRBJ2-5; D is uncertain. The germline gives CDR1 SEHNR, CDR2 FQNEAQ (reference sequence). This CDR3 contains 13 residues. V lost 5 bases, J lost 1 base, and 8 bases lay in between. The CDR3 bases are TGTGCCAGCAGCCCCCTAGTCCAAGAGACCCAGTACTTC. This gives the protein CASSPLVQETQYF.

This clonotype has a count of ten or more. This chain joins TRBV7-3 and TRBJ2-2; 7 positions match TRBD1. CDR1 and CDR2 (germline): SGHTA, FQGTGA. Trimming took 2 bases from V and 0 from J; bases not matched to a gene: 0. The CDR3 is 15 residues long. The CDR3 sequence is CASSLGTANTGELFF. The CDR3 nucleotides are TGTGCCAGCAGCTTAGGGACAGCGAACACCGGGGAGCTGTTTTTT.